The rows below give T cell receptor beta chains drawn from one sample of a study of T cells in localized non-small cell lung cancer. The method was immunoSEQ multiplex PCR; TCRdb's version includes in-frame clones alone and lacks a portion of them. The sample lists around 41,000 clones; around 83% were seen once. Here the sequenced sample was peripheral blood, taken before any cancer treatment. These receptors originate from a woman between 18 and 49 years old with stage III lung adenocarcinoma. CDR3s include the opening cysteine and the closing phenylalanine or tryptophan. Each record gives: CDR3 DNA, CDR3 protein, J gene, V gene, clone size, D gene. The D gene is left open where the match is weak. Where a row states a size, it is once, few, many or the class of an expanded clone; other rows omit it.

DNA: TGTGCCAGCAGTGAAGTTTTTGTCGGAGAGACCCAGTACTTC
CDR3: CASSEVFVGETQYF
J: TRBJ2-5
V: TRBV6-1
size: -
D: -

DNA: TGTGCCAGCAGCACAGCCAACTATGGCTACACCTTC
CDR3: CASSTANYGYTF
J: TRBJ1-2
V: TRBV2
size: -
D: -

DNA: TGTGCCAGCAGCTTAGCGCTAGGGCGGAACTATGGCTACACCTTC
CDR3: CASSLALGRNYGYTF
J: TRBJ1-2
V: TRBV7-9
size: -
D: -

DNA: TGTGCCAGCAGCCCTGAGCTAGCGGGGGTTAACACCGGGGAGCTGTTTTTT
CDR3: CASSPELAGVNTGELFF
J: TRBJ2-2
V: TRBV7-8
size: -
D: TRBD2

DNA: TGTGCCAGCAGCTTAGTGGGACCCACAGATACGCAGTATTTT
CDR3: CASSLVGPTDTQYF
J: TRBJ2-3
V: TRBV7-2
size: -
D: -

DNA: TGTGCCAGCAGCTCTGCGGGGGGAATCGGTGAGCAGTTCTTC
CDR3: CASSSAGGIGEQFF
J: TRBJ2-1
V: TRBV7-2
size: -
D: TRBD2

DNA: TGTGCCAGCAGCCACTCCGTGGGGCCGAAGACCCAGTACTTC
CDR3: CASSHSVGPKTQYF
J: TRBJ2-5
V: TRBV7-6
size: -
D: -

DNA: TGTGCCAGCAGCTCGGACAGTAACACTGAAGCTTTCTTT
CDR3: CASSSDSNTEAFF
J: TRBJ1-1
V: TRBV7-3
size: -
D: -

DNA: TGTGCCAGCAGCATTCCTTCTCGCGGGCCTTCTTACGAGCAGTACTTC
CDR3: CASSIPSRGPSYEQYF
J: TRBJ2-7
V: TRBV11-3
size: -
D: -

DNA: TGCAGCGTTGAAAGGTGGGCGACACCCCTCCACTTT
CDR3: CSVERWATPLHF
J: TRBJ1-6
V: TRBV29-1
size: -
D: -

DNA: TGCGCCAGCAGCTTGGCGGGTTGGAACACTGAAGCTTTCTTT
CDR3: CASSLAGWNTEAFF
J: TRBJ1-1
V: TRBV5-1
size: -
D: -

DNA: TGTGCCAGTAGTACCCTCTCGGGGAGGGGACAATGCGAGCAGTACTTC
CDR3: CASSTLSGRGQCEQYF
J: TRBJ2-7
V: TRBV19
size: -
D: -

DNA: TGTGCCAGTAGTACCCGGGACTACCTATACAATGAGCAGTTCTTC
CDR3: CASSTRDYLYNEQFF
J: TRBJ2-1
V: TRBV19
size: once
D: TRBD2

DNA: TGTGCCAGCAGCCAAGATCCGCAGGGTAGGGATGAGCAGTTCTTC
CDR3: CASSQDPQGRDEQFF
J: TRBJ2-1
V: TRBV14
size: -
D: -

DNA: TGCGCCAGCAGCTTGGAGGGGAGCAATCAGCCCCAGCATTTT
CDR3: CASSLEGSNQPQHF
J: TRBJ1-5
V: TRBV5-1
size: -
D: -

DNA: TGCGCCAGCAGCCCCGGACTAGCGGGGGGGACCTACGAGCAGTACTTC
CDR3: CASSPGLAGGTYEQYF
J: TRBJ2-7
V: TRBV5-1
size: -
D: TRBD2

DNA: TGTGCCAGCAGTGGACAGTCCCGGGGCCTCGGCTACACCTTC
CDR3: CASSGQSRGLGYTF
J: TRBJ1-2
V: TRBV25-1
size: -
D: -

DNA: TGTGCCAGCAGCGCAATCATAGCGGGGGGGCCGACAGATACGCAGTATTTT
CDR3: CASSAIIAGGPTDTQYF
J: TRBJ2-3
V: TRBV9
size: once
D: TRBD2

DNA: TGCGCCAGCAGCCCAACAGGGGGCATCACTGAAGCTTTCTTT
CDR3: CASSPTGGITEAFF
J: TRBJ1-1
V: TRBV5-1
size: -
D: TRBD1

DNA: TGTGCCAGCAGCCCCGGGACAGCCGCCTCTGGGGCCAACGTCCTGACTTTC
CDR3: CASSPGTAASGANVLTF
J: TRBJ2-6
V: TRBV7-2
size: -
D: TRBD1

DNA: TGTGCCAGCAGTGGACAGGGGGGATATGGCTACACCTTC
CDR3: CASSGQGGYGYTF
J: TRBJ1-2
V: TRBV6-5
size: -
D: TRBD1

DNA: TGTGCCATCAGTGAGTCTGGACAGGGTGGCTATGGCTACACCTTC
CDR3: CAISESGQGGYGYTF
J: TRBJ1-2
V: TRBV10-3
size: once
D: TRBD1

DNA: TGTGCCAGCAGTGAAGGCTCACCCCTCCACTTT
CDR3: CASSEGSPLHF
J: TRBJ1-6
V: TRBV2
size: -
D: -

DNA: TGTGCTAGTGGGCAGAGGACAGTTTTCCCTTTTACGCAGTATTTT
CDR3: CASGQRTVFPFTQYF
J: TRBJ2-3
V: TRBV12-5
size: -
D: -